The entry below gives a single T cell receptor (beta chain) sequence along with its context. This CDR3 contains 11 residues. CDR1 SGHVS and CDR2 FQNEAQ come from the germline V gene. This specimen comes from a study of PD-L1 blockade in urothelial cancer. Looking at the study overall: Analyzed time points were 3 weeks (second dose) and 6 weeks after therapy began.

Time point noted: pretreatment peripheral blood. Urothelial carcinoma in patients was locally advanced or metastatic. The authors spiked synthetic TCR analog templates into each PCR. This table comes from immunoSEQ multiplex PCR, and its TCRdb copy is limited to in-frame clones, with some not included. The sample includes about 93,000 clones, roughly 90% of them seen just once. The sequencing used PBMCs, collected around atezolizumab (anti-PD-L1) treatment. The TCR originated in a man aged 55 to 70 with urothelial cancer. The chain has TRBV7-8 and TRBJ2-3, with a tentative D call TRBD2 (5 bases). CDR3: CGTGSTDTQYF. As DNA, the CDR3 is TGTGGCACGGGGAGCACAGATACGCAGTATTTT.